This T cell receptor beta chain was identified during a study of siplizumab effects on memory and regulatory T cells. Study outcomes and limitations: Memory cells seemed less diverse than naive T cells, which seemed major alloresponse contributors. An assignable phenotype, naive or memory, was missing from roughly 76-95% of proliferating CD4+ or CD8+ clones.

Remarks on this clone: Its antigen is currently unknown.

V was trimmed by 6 bases and J by 2 bases, leaving 14 bases between them. Germline values: CDR1 LNHDA, CDR2 SQIVND (reference sequence). The CDR3 covers 16 residues. TCRdb keeps only in-frame clones here, not all; method: immunoSEQ multiplex PCR. The repertoire consists of 100,000 to 120,000 clones, with about 93% occurring once and the leading ten covering more than 0.3%. The sequenced sample was CD4+ T cells sorted from blood. The receptor was isolated from a human donor in good health. The chain recombines TRBV19 with TRBJ2-6; D may match TRBD1 or TRBD2 (5 bases each). In DNA form, the CDR3 reads TGTGCCAGTAGCCCGGGACCCGGTACTGGGGCCAACGTCCTGACTTTC. It is translated as CASSPGPGTGANVLTF. Full variable domain (remainder filled in from reference TRBV19 and TRBJ2-6): DGGITQSPKYLFRKEGQNVTLSCEQNLNHDAMYWYRQDPGQGLRLIYYSQIVNDFQKGDIAEGYSVSREKKESFPLTVTSAQKNPTAFYLCASSPGPGTGANVLTFGAGSRLTVL.